This is a list of T cell receptor beta chains from one sample in a study of cytomegalovirus exposure and HLA in healthy donors. Profiling relied on immunoSEQ multiplex PCR, and the TCRdb table lists in-frame clones only, not all of them. Counted here are about 130,000 clones, around 75% occurring once; the ten biggest clones make up about 3%. The sample comprised PBMCs. These TCRs come from a man younger than 40 in good health and CMV-seronegative. CDR3s include the opening cysteine and the closing phenylalanine or tryptophan. A D gene is named only where the DNA matches it firmly. Part of the rows lack a size; the others show once, few, many or a class for expanded clones.

V	J	size	D	length	CDR3	DNA
TRBV7-2	TRBJ2-4	NA	TRBD1	16	CASSLRQGDGKNIQYF	TGTGCCAGCAGCTTACGCCAGGGGGATGGCAAAAACATTCAGTACTTC
TRBV9	TRBJ2-3	NA	NA	16	CASSVGALGGPDTQYF	TGTGCCAGCAGCGTAGGTGCTCTCGGGGGGCCAGATACGCAGTATTTT
TRBV6-6	TRBJ2-7	NA	NA	15	CASRALRQSTYEQYF	TGTGCCAGCAGGGCCCTGAGACAGAGCACCTACGAGCAGTACTTC
TRBV9	TRBJ2-7	NA	TRBD2	15	CASSTTSGSTYEQYF	TGTGCCAGCAGCACAACTAGCGGCAGTACCTACGAGCAGTACTTC
TRBV6-6	TRBJ2-7	NA	TRBD1	15	CASRERQGASYEQYF	TGTGCCAGCAGAGAAAGACAGGGGGCGTCGTACGAGCAGTACTTC
TRBV30	TRBJ1-2	NA	NA	14	CAWSGSLGSYGYTF	TGTGCCTGGAGCGGGAGTTTGGGGAGCTATGGCTACACCTTC
TRBV4-2	TRBJ2-1	NA	NA	16	CASSQDFGLSYNEQFF	TGTGCCAGCAGCCAAGATTTTGGACTTTCCTACAATGAGCAGTTCTTC
TRBV11-2	TRBJ2-3	once	TRBD1	12	CASSYRGDTQYF	TGTGCCAGCAGCTACAGGGGAGATACGCAGTATTTT
TRBV11-3	TRBJ2-7	NA	TRBD2	18	CASSSSFGREGLENEQYF	TGTGCCAGCAGCTCCTCCTTTGGGCGGGAGGGCCTAGAAAACGAGCAGTACTTC
TRBV27	TRBJ1-6	once	TRBD1	14	CASSFGTGTSPLHF	TGTGCCAGCAGTTTCGGGACAGGGACTTCACCCCTCCACTTT
TRBV4-3	TRBJ1-2	NA	NA	13	CASSPDGVYGYTF	TGCGCCAGCAGCCCGGACGGGGTCTATGGCTACACCTTC
TRBV29-1	TRBJ1-1	NA	TRBD1	14	CSARTGRKDAEAFF	TGCAGCGCCCGGACAGGGCGAAAAGACGCTGAAGCTTTCTTT
TRBV6-5	TRBJ1-1	few	NA	15	CASTQGTGMNTEAFF	TGTGCCAGCACCCAAGGCACAGGGATGAACACTGAAGCTTTCTTT
TRBV13	TRBJ2-2	NA	TRBD2	17	CASSPPLAGAGAGELFF	TGTGCCAGCAGCCCTCCGCTAGCGGGGGCCGGCGCCGGGGAGCTGTTTTTT
TRBV6-1	TRBJ2-7	NA	NA	13	CASSATDFYEQYF	TGTGCCAGCAGTGCGACTGACTTCTACGAGCAGTACTTC
TRBV30	TRBJ1-1	few	NA	13	CAWSFGGEAEAFF	TGTGCCTGGAGTTTCGGGGGGGAGGCTGAAGCTTTCTTT
TRBV5-1	TRBJ2-2	once	TRBD2	15	CASSSDSGATGELFF	TGCGCCAGCAGCTCGGATAGCGGGGCCACCGGGGAGCTGTTTTTT
TRBV27	TRBJ1-1	NA	NA	14	CASSLGSLITEAFF	TGTGCCAGCAGTTTGGGGAGTCTGATCACTGAAGCTTTCTTT
TRBV29-1	TRBJ2-7	NA	TRBD1	13	CSVGDRGLDEQYF	TGCAGCGTTGGGGACAGGGGGCTGGACGAGCAGTACTTC
TRBV6-4	TRBJ1-3	NA	TRBD1	15	CASTPTGLEGNTIYF	TGTGCCAGCACCCCGACAGGGCTTGAGGGAAACACCATATATTTT
TRBV4-3	TRBJ1-2	NA	TRBD1	15	CASSHRGTATYGYTF	TGCGCCAGCAGCCATAGAGGGACAGCCACCTATGGCTACACCTTC
TRBV7-9	TRBJ2-2	NA	TRBD2	16	CASSLYSGRGTGELFF	TGTGCCAGCAGCTTATATAGCGGGAGAGGTACCGGGGAGCTGTTTTTT
TRBV4-1	TRBJ2-1	NA	NA	14	CASSQDSVYNEQFF	TGCGCCAGCAGCCAAGATTCGGTTTACAATGAGCAGTTCTTC
TRBV5-1	TRBJ1-3	NA	NA	14	CASSVASGGNTIYF	TGCGCCAGCAGCGTCGCGTCAGGTGGAAACACCATATATTTT
TRBV7-2	TRBJ1-2	NA	TRBD1	13	CASTLDRAAGYTF	TGTGCCAGCACCCTCGACAGGGCTGCCGGCTACACCTTC
TRBV6-5	TRBJ2-3	NA	TRBD2	16	CASSWTSDVPSDTQYF	TGTGCCAGCAGTTGGACTAGCGACGTACCGTCGGATACGCAGTATTTT
TRBV5-1	TRBJ2-1	few	TRBD2	18	CASSLALAGGLSYNEQFF	TGCGCCAGCAGCTTGGCGCTAGCGGGGGGGCTATCCTACAATGAGCAGTTCTTC
TRBV14	TRBJ1-1	NA	TRBD1	16	CASTRTGGVGFTEAFF	TGTGCCAGCACCAGGACAGGGGGCGTTGGATTCACTGAAGCTTTCTTT
TRBV7-2	TRBJ1-4	NA	NA	17	CASSPRGGGATNEKLFF	TGTGCCAGCAGCCCCCGAGGGGGGGGAGCAACTAATGAAAAACTGTTTTTT
TRBV4-2	TRBJ1-2	NA	TRBD1	20	CASSQDSLRPGQQGVSKGTF	TGTGCCAGCAGCCAAGACAGCTTGCGGCCTGGGCAACAGGGGGTTAGTAAAGGCACCTTC
TRBV28	TRBJ2-3	many	TRBD2	14	CASRLAGVSDTQYF	TGTGCCAGCAGACTAGCGGGAGTGTCAGATACGCAGTATTTT
TRBV2	TRBJ1-2	NA	NA	11	CASSKEYGYTF	TGTGCCAGCAGTAAGGAGTATGGCTACACCTTC
TRBV28	TRBJ2-4	NA	NA	16	CASSLVQSVFRNIQYF	TGTGCCAGCAGTTTGGTACAGTCCGTTTTCAGAAACATTCAGTACTTC
TRBV7-9	TRBJ2-5	NA	NA	14	CASSLVRYEETQYF	TGTGCCAGCAGCTTGGTCAGGTACGAAGAGACCCAGTACTTC
TRBV28	TRBJ2-3	NA	TRBD2	13	CASLADNTDTQYF	TGTGCCAGCCTAGCGGACAACACAGATACGCAGTATTTT
TRBV4-2	TRBJ1-2	NA	NA	16	CASSQDMSNSVYGYTF	TGTGCCAGCAGCCAAGATATGTCAAATTCGGTCTATGGCTACACCTTC
TRBV28	TRBJ2-1	NA	NA	15	CAIRGGGNTYNEQFF	TGTGCCATCAGGGGAGGGGGGAACACCTACAATGAGCAGTTCTTC
TRBV30	TRBJ2-5	NA	TRBD2	14	CAWSGLAGPETQYF	TGTGCCTGGAGCGGACTAGCGGGACCGGAGACCCAGTACTTC
TRBV2	TRBJ1-5	NA	NA	14	CASDRGGGNQPQHF	TGTGCCAGCGATCGGGGCGGGGGTAATCAGCCCCAGCATTTT
TRBV4-2	TRBJ2-7	NA	NA	18	CASSQRNDRWERSYEQYF	TGTGCCAGCAGCCAACGCAACGATCGGTGGGAGAGGTCCTACGAGCAGTACTTC
TRBV5-6	TRBJ1-1	NA	TRBD1	14	CASSKGQGITEAFF	TGTGCCAGCAGCAAAGGACAGGGGATCACTGAAGCTTTCTTT
TRBV7-7	TRBJ1-3	few	TRBD1	15	CASSLDRDSRNTIYF	TGTGCTAGCAGCTTAGATCGGGACAGTAGAAACACCATATATTTT
TRBV6-5	TRBJ2-2	NA	TRBD1	14	CASRGQGRTGELFF	TGTGCCAGCCGAGGACAGGGTCGTACCGGGGAGCTGTTTTTT
TRBV6-6	TRBJ2-7	NA	NA	15	CASSYSPAGVYEQYF	TGTGCCAGCAGTTACTCCCCGGCGGGTGTTTACGAGCAGTACTTC
TRBV27	TRBJ2-6	NA	TRBD1	18	CASSSGHHRGAGANVLTF	TGTGCCAGCAGTTCTGGACATCACAGGGGGGCTGGGGCCAACGTCCTGACTTTC
TRBV9	TRBJ2-1	NA	TRBD1	14	CASSVGDRANEQFF	TGTGCCAGCAGCGTAGGGGACAGGGCAAATGAGCAGTTCTTC